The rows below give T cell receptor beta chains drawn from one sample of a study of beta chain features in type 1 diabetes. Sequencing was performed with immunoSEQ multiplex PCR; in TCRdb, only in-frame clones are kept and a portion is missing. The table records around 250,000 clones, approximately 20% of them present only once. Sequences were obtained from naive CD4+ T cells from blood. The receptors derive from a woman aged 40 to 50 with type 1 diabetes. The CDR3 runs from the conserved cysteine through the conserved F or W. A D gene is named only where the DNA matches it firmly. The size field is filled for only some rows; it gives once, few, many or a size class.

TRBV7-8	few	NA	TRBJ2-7	TGTGCCAGCAGCTTAGGGTCAGGCGAGCAGTACTTC	CASSLGSGEQYF
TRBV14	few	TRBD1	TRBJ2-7	TGTGCCAGCAGCCCGGGACAGGGCAACTACGAGCAGTACTTC	CASSPGQGNYEQYF
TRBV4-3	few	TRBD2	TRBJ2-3	TGCGCCAGCAGCCAAGATAGACTAGCGGGCGGGAATACGCAGTATTTT	CASSQDRLAGGNTQYF
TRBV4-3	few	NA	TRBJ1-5	TGCGCCAGCAGCCAAGGTTCAGGGTTCGGCCAGCCCCAGCATTTT	CASSQGSGFGQPQHF
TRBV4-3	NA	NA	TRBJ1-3	TGCGCCAGCAGCCGGATACAGGGTGGGCCCCGTGGAAACACCATATATTTT	CASSRIQGGPRGNTIYF
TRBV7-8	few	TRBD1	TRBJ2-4	TGTGCCAGCAGCCAGGGGGCCGAAAACATTCAGTACTTC	CASSQGAENIQYF
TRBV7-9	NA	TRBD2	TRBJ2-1	TGTGCCAGCAGCTTAGGGACTAGCGGGAACTATGAGCAGTTCTTC	CASSLGTSGNYEQFF
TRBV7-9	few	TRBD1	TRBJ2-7	TGTGCCAGCACCCCAGGGACAGGAACCACCTACGAGCAGTACTTC	CASTPGTGTTYEQYF
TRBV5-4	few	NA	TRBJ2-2	TGTGCCAGCAGCTTATACAGTCGCACCGGGGAGCTGTTTTTT	CASSLYSRTGELFF
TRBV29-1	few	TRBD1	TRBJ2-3	TGCAGCGTTGAAGGACAGGGATCTAGCACAGATACGCAGTATTTT	CSVEGQGSSTDTQYF
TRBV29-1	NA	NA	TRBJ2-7	TGCAGCGTTGGTCTGCGGGCAGGATCCTACGAGCAGTACTTC	CSVGLRAGSYEQYF
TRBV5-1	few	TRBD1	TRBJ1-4	TGCGCCAGCAGCGGGGACAGGGGGCAGAGTAATGAAAAACTGTTTTTT	CASSGDRGQSNEKLFF
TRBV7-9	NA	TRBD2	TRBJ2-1	TGTGCCAGCATCGACAGGGGACTAGCGACCAATGAGCAGTTCTTC	CASIDRGLATNEQFF
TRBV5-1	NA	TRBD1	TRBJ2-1	TGCGCCAGCAGCTTAAGTCCGGGACAGTCGAACAATGAGCAGTTCTTC	CASSLSPGQSNNEQFF
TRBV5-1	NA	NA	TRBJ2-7	TGCGCCAGCAGCGGACAGCCGACGTCGTACGAGCAGTACTTC	CASSGQPTSYEQYF
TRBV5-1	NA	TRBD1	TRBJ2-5	TGCGCCAGCAGCTTGGCGAGACAGGGCGCAGAGACCCAGTACTTC	CASSLARQGAETQYF
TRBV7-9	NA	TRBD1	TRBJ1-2	TGTGCCAGCAGCCTAGGGGGCTCTGGGTCGGCTTATGGCTACACCTTC	CASSLGGSGSAYGYTF
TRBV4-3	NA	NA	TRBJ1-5	TGCGCCAGCAGCCAAGATCGGGGGGCTCAAGGGCCCCAGCATTTT	CASSQDRGAQGPQHF
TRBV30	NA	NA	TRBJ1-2	TGTGCCTGGGACACAGGGAATGGCTACACCTTC	CAWDTGNGYTF
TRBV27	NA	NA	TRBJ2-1	TGTGCCAGCAGTTCCGGACTAAAGAGCTCCTACAATGAGCAGTTCTTC	CASSSGLKSSYNEQFF
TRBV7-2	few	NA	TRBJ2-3	TGTGCCAGCAGCTTAAGCGCAGATACGCAGTATTTT	CASSLSADTQYF
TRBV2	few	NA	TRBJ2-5	TGTGCCAGCAGTGAAACGGACCAAGAGACCCAGTACTTC	CASSETDQETQYF
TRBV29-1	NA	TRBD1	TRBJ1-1	TGCAGCGTTTCTTCCGGGACAGGGCAAGCTTTCTTT	CSVSSGTGQAFF
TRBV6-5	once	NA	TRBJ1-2	TGTGCCAGCAGTTACTCGCGGGGTGAGAACTATGGCTACACCTTC	CASSYSRGENYGYTF
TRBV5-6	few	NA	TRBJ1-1	TGTGCCAGCAGCTTGGCGGGGGACGCTTTCTTT	CASSLAGDAFF
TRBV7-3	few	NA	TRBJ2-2	TGTGCCAGCAGCCCCCGAGGCGGGAACACCGGGGAGCTGTTTTTT	CASSPRGGNTGELFF
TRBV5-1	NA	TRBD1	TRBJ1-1	TGCGCCAGCAGATCCCAGGGGGCGAACACTGAAGCTTTCTTT	CASRSQGANTEAFF
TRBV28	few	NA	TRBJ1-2	TGTGCCAGCAGTCCTCCGTCACAGCCCTACCTTTATGGCTACACCTTC	CASSPPSQPYLYGYTF
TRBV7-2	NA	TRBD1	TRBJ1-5	TGTGCCAGCAGCTTAGCGGCCCAGGGGGGTCAGCCCCAGCATTTT	CASSLAAQGGQPQHF
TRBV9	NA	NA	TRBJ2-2	TGTGCCAGCAGCGTATCGAGTACCGGGGAGCTGTTTTTT	CASSVSSTGELFF
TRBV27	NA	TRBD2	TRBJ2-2	TGTGCCAGCAAGTATCGACTAGCGGGAGTCTCCGGGGAGCTGTTTTTT	CASKYRLAGVSGELFF
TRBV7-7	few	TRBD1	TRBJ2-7	TGTGCCAGCAGCTCCGGACAGGGGAACGAGCAGTACTTC	CASSSGQGNEQYF
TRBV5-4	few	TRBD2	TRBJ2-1	TGTGCCAGCAGCCGGAACGCCGGGACTAGCGGGGGGAATGAGCAGTTCTTC	CASSRNAGTSGGNEQFF
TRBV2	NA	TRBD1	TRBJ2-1	TGTGCCAGCAGTCAGGACAGGGGGTCCTACAATGAGCAGTTCTTC	CASSQDRGSYNEQFF
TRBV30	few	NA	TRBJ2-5	TGTGCCTGTCGGACTTGGCAAGTGGAGACCCAGTACTTC	CACRTWQVETQYF
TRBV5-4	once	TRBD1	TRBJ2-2	TGTGCCAGCAGCAGGGTACGACAGGGGACGGACGGGGAGCTGTTTTTT	CASSRVRQGTDGELFF
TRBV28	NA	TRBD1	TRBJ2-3	TGTGCCAGCAGTGCCCTTGGACAGGGGCACACAGATACGCAGTATTTT	CASSALGQGHTDTQYF
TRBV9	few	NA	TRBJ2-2	TGTGCCAGCAGCGTCGCGCAGGGGGGCACCGGGGAGCTGTTTTTT	CASSVAQGGTGELFF
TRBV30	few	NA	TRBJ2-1	TGTGCCTGGACCCCCAGCGAGATTTACAATGAGCAGTTCTTC	CAWTPSEIYNEQFF
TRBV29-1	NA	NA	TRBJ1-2	TGCAGCGCTAGAGGGAGTTCTAACTATGGCTACACCTTC	CSARGSSNYGYTF
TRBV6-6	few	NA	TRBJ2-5	TGTGCCAGCAGTTACTCTAACAACAGAAAAGAGACCCAGTACTTC	CASSYSNNRKETQYF
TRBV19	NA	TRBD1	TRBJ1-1	TGTGCCAGTACCCCGACAGGGAGTAGGAACACTGAAGCTTTCTTT	CASTPTGSRNTEAFF
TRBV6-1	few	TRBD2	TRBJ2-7	TGTGCCAGCTCCCGGGGAGGGGACGAGCAGTACTTC	CASSRGGDEQYF